This T cell receptor beta chain originates from a study of cytomegalovirus exposure and HLA in healthy donors. Overall study findings and caveats: When presence/absence was analysed, sequencing depth was taken to be roughly uniform across donors. The authors enumerated 150 to 200 TCR beta chains as linked to cytomegalovirus.

The table lists this clone with a few counts. Its antigen is not known. This CDR3 is 14 amino acids long. The J segment lost 2 bases and the V segment lost 4 bases, leaving 2 bases of the junction unmatched. The germline gives CDR1 LGHNA, CDR2 YSLEER. Each donor was healthy, and each was a bone marrow donor. PCR primers comprised 60 Vbeta and 13 Jbeta primers. Measured with immunoSEQ multiplex PCR; TCRdb has only the in-frame clones, and not every one. The profile shows tens of thousands of clones, 77% of them singletons. The J gene is TRBJ1-5, the V gene TRBV4-3; 7 bases are a match to TRBD1. The TCR originated in a woman between 40 and 50 years old in good health and CMV-seropositive. Sequencing used PBMCs. For the CDR3, the DNA is TGCGCCAGCAGCCCCACAGGGGGCAATCAGCCCCAGCATTTT. Translating it yields CASSPTGGNQPQHF.